Detailed here is one T cell receptor (beta chain). The CDR3 has 17 residues. With 5 bases clipped from V and 7 bases from J, the junction kept 15 bases outside the gene matches. Germline V gives CDR1 MNHEY, CDR2 SMNVEV (reference sequence). These data belong to a study of blood T cell repertoires in COVID-19. Sequencing was performed with immunoSEQ multiplex PCR; in TCRdb, only in-frame clones are kept and a portion is missing. The sample consists of approximately 320,000 clones, around 92% of them appearing once. Sequencing was performed on peripheral blood. The chain uses TRBV27 and TRBJ2-1; TRBD1 matches at 9 bases. The TCR originated in a woman aged 25-40 years with COVID-19, enrolled during active disease. The CDR3 nucleotides read TGTGCCAGCAGTCTGTCGAGGACAGGGGACGGTAAGAATGAGCAGTTCTTC. Protein: CASSLSRTGDGKNEQFF.